These 18 T cell receptor beta chains share one sample of origin, sequenced in a study of blood T cell repertoires in COVID-19. Sequencing used immunoSEQ multiplex PCR; TCRdb keeps in-frame clones, though not all of them. The data hold 150,000 to 200,000 clones, with 79% observed a single time. The sample consisted of peripheral blood. These receptors originate from a woman between 40 and 55 years old with COVID-19, enrolled during active disease.

CDR3 residues: CASTAVGFRRDTEAFF. CDR3 in DNA: TGTGCCAGCACCGCCGTAGGCTTCAGGAGGGACACTGAAGCTTTCTTT. The V call is TRBV27, the J call TRBJ1-1; D is unresolved. Germline V gene data show CDR1 as MNHEY and CDR2 as SMNVEV (reference sequence). V was cut by 7 bases and J by 3 bases, with 21 bases left in between. This CDR3 spans 16 amino acids.

The table lists this clone with a count of one. J is TRBJ2-1 and V is TRBV5-5; 8 nucleotides match TRBD2. The CDR3 has 16 amino acids. From germline, CDR1 is SGHKS and CDR2 YYEKEE (reference sequence). J lost 4 bases, V lost 4 bases, and 10 bases had no gene match. The CDR3 DNA reads TGTGCCAGCAGCCGAGCGGGAGTGGGGGTATACAATGAGCAGTTCTTC. Its translation is CASSRAGVGVYNEQFF.

The rearrangement joins TRBV2 to TRBJ1-4, with D perhaps matching TRBD1 (5 bases). This CDR3 has 15 amino acids. Germline CDR1 SNHLY, CDR2 FYNNEI. V was clipped by 6 bases and J by 0 bases, with 11 bases between them. The CDR3 reads CASRRTRATNEKLFF. CDR3 DNA sequence: TGTGCCAGCAGACGCACCAGGGCAACTAATGAAAAACTGTTTTTT.

The CDR3 here is CASSPGTGRELFF. The CDR3 bases are TGTGCCAGCAGCCCCGGTACAGGCCGGGAGCTGTTTTTT. The V call is TRBV7-9, the J call TRBJ2-2, with D tentatively TRBD1 (5 bases). The ends were cut back, 5 bases at V and 9 bases at J, with 13 bases in the middle. CDR3 length equals 13 residues. Germline V gene sequence: CDR1 SEHNR, CDR2 FQNEAQ (reference sequence).

The chain uses TRBV11-2 and TRBJ1-1; D might be TRBD1 (6 bases). This CDR3 has 15 residues. Trimming pared 4 bases from V and 5 bases from J, leaving 17 bases between. Germline values: CDR1 SGHAT, CDR2 FQNNGV. The CDR3 reads CASSSRTGGLTEAFF. In DNA form, the CDR3 reads TGTGCCAGCAGCTCCCGGACGGGGGGCTTAACTGAAGCTTTCTTT.

This sequence joins TRBV12-3 or TRBV12-4 and TRBJ1-1, with 10 positions matching TRBD1. The CDR3 loop spans 13 amino acids. V was pared by 5 bases and J by 7 bases, with 4 bases of the junction left unmatched. The CDR3 loop reads CASSIGTGVEAFF. CDR3 coding DNA: TGTGCCAGCAGTATCGGGACAGGGGTTGAAGCTTTCTTT.

This sequence joins TRBV5-1 and TRBJ2-7; 7 bases fit TRBD1. V dropped 4 bases and J dropped 3; count of bases not matched to a gene: 13. The CDR3 spans 16 residues. Germline V gene sequence: CDR1 SGHRS, CDR2 YFSETQ. The CDR3 DNA follows: TGCGCCAGCAGCAAGCTGGAGGACAGGAGAATCTACGAGCAGTACTTC. Protein: CASSKLEDRRIYEQYF. Looking up the rest from reference TRBV5-1 and TRBJ2-7 gives the full variable domain: KAGVTQTPRYLIKTRGQQVTLSCSPISGHRSVSWYQQTPGQGLQFLFEYFSETQRNKGNFPGRFSGRQFSNSRSEMNVSTLELGDSALYLCASSKLEDRRIYEQYFGPGTRLTVT.

The chain is built from TRBV5-1 and TRBJ2-5; a weak D match, TRBD2 (5 bases). The CDR3 runs to 16 residues. V gave up 1 base and J gave up 4 bases, with 17 bases separating them. The germline CDR1 and CDR2 sequences are SGHRS and YFSETQ. CDR3 nucleotide sequence: TGCGCCAGCAGCTTGACTGGCCTAGCAATTTCAGAGACCCAGTACTTC. Translating it yields CASSLTGLAISETQYF.

The genes are TRBV2 and TRBJ2-1; D might be TRBD2 (5 bases). V lost 5 bases, J lost 7 bases, and 9 bases lay in between. The CDR3 covers 12 residues. The germline V gene encodes CDR1 SNHLY and CDR2 FYNNEI. The CDR3 DNA reads TGTGCCAGCAGTATGGACTGGAATGAGCAGTTCTTC. It codes for CASSMDWNEQFF.

Here the CDR3 reads CASSGRTNYEQYF. In DNA, the CDR3 is TGTGCCAGCTCAGGTAGGACAAATTACGAGCAGTACTTC. The chain joins TRBV18 to TRBJ2-7, with a weak D call TRBD1 (5 bases). Germline V gives CDR1 KGHSH, CDR2 LQKENI. V was clipped by 5 bases and J by 4 bases, with 12 bases between them. The CDR3 contains 13 residues.

The J gene is TRBJ1-2, the V gene TRBV9; perhaps TRBD1 as D (6 bases). V lost 4 bases and J lost 9, with 22 bases in between. Germline CDR1 reads SGDLS; CDR2 reads YYNGEE. The CDR3 is made up of 15 amino acids. The CDR3 loop is CASSPSGGIEESYTF. In DNA form, the CDR3 reads TGTGCCAGCAGCCCATCGGGGGGCATCGAGGAAAGCTACACCTTC. The entire variable domain, with the rest obtained from reference TRBV9 and TRBJ1-2, is as follows: DSGVTQTPKHLITATGQRVTLRCSPRSGDLSVYWYQQSLDQGLQFLIQYYNGEERAKGNILERFSAQQFPDLHSELNLSSLELGDSALYFCASSPSGGIEESYTFGSGTRLTVV.

The rearrangement joins TRBV19 to TRBJ1-1, with a tentative D call TRBD1 (6 bases). Germline V lookup: CDR1 LNHDA, CDR2 SQIVND (reference sequence). The CDR3 is 15 residues long. In nucleotides, the CDR3 is TGTGCAATTAGGAGTGGGGGGGCACGGAACACTGAAGCTTTCTTT. Its protein product is CAIRSGGARNTEAFF.

This clone appeared once. The gene calls are TRBV10-1 and TRBJ2-1, with 9 positions matching TRBD2. The CDR3 sequence is 15 residues long. V dropped 8 bases and J dropped 6; count of bases not matched to a gene: 11. Germline CDR1 reads WNHNN; CDR2 reads SYGVQD (reference sequence). The CDR3 is CASRSGTSSGNEQFF. The CDR3 DNA reads TGCGCCAGCCGATCCGGGACTAGCTCTGGCAATGAGCAGTTCTTC.

J is TRBJ1-3 and V is TRBV28; a possible D gene is TRBD1 (5 bases). From germline, CDR1 is MDHEN and CDR2 SYDVKM. Trimming pared 3 bases from V and 5 bases from J, leaving 14 bases between. The CDR3 runs 15 residues. CDR3 sequence (DNA): TGTGCCAGCAGTTTGTTGGCAGGGCAAAGAAACACCATATATTTT. Translation gives CASSLLAGQRNTIYF.

This sequence joins TRBV7-2 and TRBJ1-5; TRBD1 is a possible D gene (6 bases). The CDR3 runs 13 residues. Trimming cost V 1 base and J 6 bases, with 7 bases left between them. Per the germline V gene, CDR1 is SGHTA and CDR2 is FQGNSA. CDR3 DNA sequence: TGTGCCAGCAGCTTAGAGACAGGTCAGCCCCAGCATTTT. Its protein is CASSLETGQPQHF.

The table lists this clone with a count of one. The rearrangement joins TRBV5-1 to TRBJ2-3, with 13 bases that match TRBD2. The V and J ends lost 4 bases and 4 bases, in that order; junction bases with no gene match: 9. The CDR3 spans 17 residues. The germline V gene has CDR1 SGHRS and CDR2 YFSETQ. CDR3 nucleotide sequence: TGCGCCAGCAGCCGTGAGCCACTAGCGGGGGGGGCAGATACGCAGTATTTT. Its translation: CASSREPLAGGADTQYF.

CDR3 sequence reads: CASSSRPTRSTDTQYF. The CDR3 region has the DNA TGTGCCAGTAGTAGCCGCCCGACACGCTCCACAGATACGCAGTATTTT. The rearrangement uses TRBV19 and TRBJ2-3; no definite D call. Germline loops: CDR1 LNHDA, CDR2 SQIVND (reference sequence). The V end was cut by 4 bases, the J end by 2 bases, with 16 bases between. The CDR3 contains 16 residues.

J is TRBJ2-7 and V is TRBV3-1 (or the pseudogene TRBV3-2); 8 bases match TRBD2. V lost 2 bases, J lost 0 bases, and 9 bases stayed unmatched. The V gene's germline CDR1 is LGHDT and CDR2 YNNKEL (reference sequence). This CDR3 region has 17 residues. CDR3 sequence: CASSQRTSKVSSYEQYF. The CDR3 nucleotides read TGTGCCAGCAGCCAAAGGACTAGCAAGGTGAGCTCCTACGAGCAGTACTTC.